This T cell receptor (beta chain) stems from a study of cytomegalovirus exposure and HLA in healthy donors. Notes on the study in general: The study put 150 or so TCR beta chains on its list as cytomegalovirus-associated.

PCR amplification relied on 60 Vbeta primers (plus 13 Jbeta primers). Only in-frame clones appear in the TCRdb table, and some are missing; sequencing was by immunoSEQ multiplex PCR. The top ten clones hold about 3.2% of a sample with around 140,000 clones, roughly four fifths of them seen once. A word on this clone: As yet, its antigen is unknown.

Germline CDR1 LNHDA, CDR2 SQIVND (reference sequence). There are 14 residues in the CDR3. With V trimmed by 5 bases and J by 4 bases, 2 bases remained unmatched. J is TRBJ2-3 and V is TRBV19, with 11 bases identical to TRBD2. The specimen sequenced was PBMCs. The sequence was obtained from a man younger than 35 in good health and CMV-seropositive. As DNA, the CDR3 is TGTGCCAGTAGTTCGGGACTAGCGGCAGATACGCAGTATTTT. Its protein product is CASSSGLAADTQYF.